This TCR beta chain emerged from a study of T cells in tuberculosis. The CDR3 runs 14 residues. Trimming shortened V by 0 bases and J by 5 bases, and 10 bases separated the two germline ends. Germline values: CDR1 LNHNV, CDR2 YYDKDF (reference sequence). Produced via immunoSEQ multiplex PCR; TCRdb's table is partial and in-frame only. The sample has 30,000 to 40,000 clones, approximately 97% seen once. Comment on this clone: Its antigen is not identified.

Study-level findings and limits: GEM motif frequencies gave about 70% accuracy; the GMM repertoire gave roughly 85%.

This chain joins TRBV15 and TRBJ1-2; D gene unclear. This receptor was obtained from a donor under 30 with latent tuberculosis or without tuberculosis infection. The sample comprised PBMCs. CDR3 sequence: CATSRDGQAYGYTF. The CDR3, as DNA: TGTGCCACCAGCAGAGATGGGCAGGCGTATGGCTACACCTTC.